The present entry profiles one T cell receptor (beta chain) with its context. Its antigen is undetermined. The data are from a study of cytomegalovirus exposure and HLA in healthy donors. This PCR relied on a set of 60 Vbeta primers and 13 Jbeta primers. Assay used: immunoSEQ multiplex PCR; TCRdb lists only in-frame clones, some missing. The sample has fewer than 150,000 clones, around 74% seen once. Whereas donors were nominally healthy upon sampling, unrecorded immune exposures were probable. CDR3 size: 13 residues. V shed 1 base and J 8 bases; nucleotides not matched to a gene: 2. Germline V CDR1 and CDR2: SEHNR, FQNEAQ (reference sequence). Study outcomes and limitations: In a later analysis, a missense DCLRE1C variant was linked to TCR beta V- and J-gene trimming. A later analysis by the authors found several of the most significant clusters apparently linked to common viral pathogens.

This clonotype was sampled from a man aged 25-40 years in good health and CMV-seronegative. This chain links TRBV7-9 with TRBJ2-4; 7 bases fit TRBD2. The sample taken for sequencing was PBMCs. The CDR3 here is CASSLVGGDIQYF. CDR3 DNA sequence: TGTGCCAGCAGCTTAGTTGGGGGGGACATTCAGTACTTC.